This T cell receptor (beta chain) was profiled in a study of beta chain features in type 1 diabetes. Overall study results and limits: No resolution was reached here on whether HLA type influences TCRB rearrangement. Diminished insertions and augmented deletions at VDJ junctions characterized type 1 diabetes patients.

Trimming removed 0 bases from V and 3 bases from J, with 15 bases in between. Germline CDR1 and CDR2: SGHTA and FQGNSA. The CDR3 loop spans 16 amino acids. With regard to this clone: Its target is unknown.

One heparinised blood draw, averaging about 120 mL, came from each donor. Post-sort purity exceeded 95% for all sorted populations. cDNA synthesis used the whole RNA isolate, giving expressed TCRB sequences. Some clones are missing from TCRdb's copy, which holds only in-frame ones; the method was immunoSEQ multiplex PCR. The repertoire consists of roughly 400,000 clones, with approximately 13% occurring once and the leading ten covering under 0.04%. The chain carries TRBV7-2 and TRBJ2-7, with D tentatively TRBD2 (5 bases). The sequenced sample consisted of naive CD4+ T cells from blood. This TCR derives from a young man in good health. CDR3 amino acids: CASSLAPRGGFYEQYF. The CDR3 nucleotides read TGTGCCAGCAGCTTAGCTCCCCGCGGAGGTTTCTACGAGCAGTACTTC.